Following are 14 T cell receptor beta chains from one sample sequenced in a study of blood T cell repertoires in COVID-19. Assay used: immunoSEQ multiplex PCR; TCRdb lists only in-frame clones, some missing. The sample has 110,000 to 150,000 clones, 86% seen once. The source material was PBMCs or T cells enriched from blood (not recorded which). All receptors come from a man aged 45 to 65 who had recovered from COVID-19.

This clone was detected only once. The CDR3 region has the DNA TGTGCCAGCTCAAAGGACAGCTACTCCACAGATACGCAGTATTTT. It is translated as CASSKDSYSTDTQYF. J is TRBJ2-3 and V is TRBV18, with a possible D match to TRBD1 (6 bases). Per germline, CDR1 KGHSH and CDR2 LQKENI. The germline V and J ends were trimmed by 5 bases and 2 bases, with 14 bases remaining between them. The CDR3 sequence is 15 residues long. The full variable domain, in which reference TRBV18 and TRBJ2-3 provide the parts outside the CDR3, is NAGVMQNPRHLVRRRGQEARLRCSPMKGHSHVYWYRQLPEEGLKFMVYLQKENIIDESGMPKERFSAEFPKEGPSILRIQQVVRGDSAAYFCASSKDSYSTDTQYFGPGTRLTVL.

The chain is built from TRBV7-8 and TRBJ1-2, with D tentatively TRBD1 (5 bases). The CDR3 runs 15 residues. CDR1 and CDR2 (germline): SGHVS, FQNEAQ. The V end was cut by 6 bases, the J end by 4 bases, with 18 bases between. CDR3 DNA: TGTGCCAGCAGTTCCGCTTCTGGCAGGGTCTATGGCTACACCTTC. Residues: CASSSASGRVYGYTF.

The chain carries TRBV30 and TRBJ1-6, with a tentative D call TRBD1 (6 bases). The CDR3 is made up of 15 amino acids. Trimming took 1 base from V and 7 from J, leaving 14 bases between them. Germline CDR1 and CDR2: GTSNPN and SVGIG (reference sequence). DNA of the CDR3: TGTGCCTGGAGTGAGACCGGGACAAAGAATTCACCCCTCCACTTT. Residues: CAWSETGTKNSPLHF.

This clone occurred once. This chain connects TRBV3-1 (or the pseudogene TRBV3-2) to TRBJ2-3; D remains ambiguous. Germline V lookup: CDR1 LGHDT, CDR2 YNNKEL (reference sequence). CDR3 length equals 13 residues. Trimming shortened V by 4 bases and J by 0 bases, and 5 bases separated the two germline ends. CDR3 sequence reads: CASSLGSTDTQYF. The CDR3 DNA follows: TGTGCCAGCAGCCTCGGTAGCACAGATACGCAGTATTTT.

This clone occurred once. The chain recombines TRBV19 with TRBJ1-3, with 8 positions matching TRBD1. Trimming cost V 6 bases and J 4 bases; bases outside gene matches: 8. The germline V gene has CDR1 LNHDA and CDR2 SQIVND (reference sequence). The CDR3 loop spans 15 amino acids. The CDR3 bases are TGTGCCAGTAGGCGGGACAGGACGAAAGGAAACACCATATATTTT. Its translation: CASRRDRTKGNTIYF.

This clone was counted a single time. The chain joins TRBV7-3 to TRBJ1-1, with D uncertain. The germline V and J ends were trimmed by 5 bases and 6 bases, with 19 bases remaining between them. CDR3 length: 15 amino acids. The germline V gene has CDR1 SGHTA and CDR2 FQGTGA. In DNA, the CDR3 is TGTGCCAGCAGCCTTTCGTTCGAAGACAATGCTGAAGCTTTCTTT. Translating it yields CASSLSFEDNAEAFF. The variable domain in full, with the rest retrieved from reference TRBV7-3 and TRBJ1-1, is GAGVSQTPSNKVTEKGKYVELRCDPISGHTALYWYRQSLGQGPEFLIYFQGTGAADDSGLPNDRFFAVRPEGSVSTLKIQRTERGDSAVYLCASSLSFEDNAEAFFGQGTRLTVV.

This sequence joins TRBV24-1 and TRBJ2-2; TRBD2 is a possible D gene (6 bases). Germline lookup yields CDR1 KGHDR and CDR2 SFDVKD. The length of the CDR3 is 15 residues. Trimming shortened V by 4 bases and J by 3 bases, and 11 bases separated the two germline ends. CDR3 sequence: CATSDKGLYTGELFF. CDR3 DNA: TGTGCCACCAGTGACAAGGGACTCTACACCGGGGAGCTGTTTTTT.

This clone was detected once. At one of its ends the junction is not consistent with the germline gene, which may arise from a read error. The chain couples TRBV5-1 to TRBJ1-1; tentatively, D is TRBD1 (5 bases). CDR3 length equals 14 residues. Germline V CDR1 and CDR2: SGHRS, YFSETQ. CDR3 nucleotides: TGCGCCAGGGCGGGGGGTATAATGAACACTGAGGCTTTCTTT. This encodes CARAGGIMNTEAFF.

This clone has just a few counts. The CDR3 nucleotides read TGTGCCAGCAGCTTATCGAGGTGGGAGACCCAGTACTTC. Translating it yields CASSLSRWETQYF. The rearrangement links TRBV7-2 to TRBJ2-5; D remains unclear. From germline, CDR1 is SGHTA and CDR2 FQGNSA. This CDR3 spans 13 amino acids. With 2 bases removed from V and 5 bases from J, the gap between germline ends came to 9 bases.

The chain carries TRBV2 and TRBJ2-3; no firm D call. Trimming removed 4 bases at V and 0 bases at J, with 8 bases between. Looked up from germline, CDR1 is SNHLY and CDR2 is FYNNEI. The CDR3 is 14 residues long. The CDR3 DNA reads TGTGCCAGCAGTGTGACAACGAGCACAGATACGCAGTATTTT. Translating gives CASSVTTSTDTQYF.

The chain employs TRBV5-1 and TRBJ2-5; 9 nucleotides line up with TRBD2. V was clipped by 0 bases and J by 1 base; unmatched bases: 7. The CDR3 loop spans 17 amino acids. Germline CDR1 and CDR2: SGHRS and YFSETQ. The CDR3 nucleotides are TGCGCCAGCAGCTTGGATTCTAGCGGGGTGATCCAAGAGACCCAGTACTTC. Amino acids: CASSLDSSGVIQETQYF.

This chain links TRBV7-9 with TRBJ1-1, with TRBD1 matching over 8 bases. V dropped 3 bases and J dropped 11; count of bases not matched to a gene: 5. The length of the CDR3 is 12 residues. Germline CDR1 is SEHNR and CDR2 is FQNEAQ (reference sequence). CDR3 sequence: CASSFGQGKAFF. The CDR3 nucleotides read TGTGCCAGCAGCTTCGGACAGGGAAAGGCTTTCTTT.

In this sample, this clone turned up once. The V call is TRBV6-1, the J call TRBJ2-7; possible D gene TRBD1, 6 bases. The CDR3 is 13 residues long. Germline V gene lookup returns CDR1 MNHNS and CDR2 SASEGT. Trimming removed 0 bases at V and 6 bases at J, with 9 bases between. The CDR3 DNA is TGTGCCAGCAGTGAAGCCAGGGGAGCCGAGCAGTACGTC. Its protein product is CASSEARGAEQYV.

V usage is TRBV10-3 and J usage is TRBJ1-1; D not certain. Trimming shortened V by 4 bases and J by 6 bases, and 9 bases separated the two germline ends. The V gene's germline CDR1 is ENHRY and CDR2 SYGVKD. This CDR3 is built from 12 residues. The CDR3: CAISGSRAEAFF. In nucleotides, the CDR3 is TGTGCCATCAGTGGATCGAGGGCTGAAGCTTTCTTT.